This T cell receptor beta chain derives from a study of blood T cell repertoires in COVID-19. The CDR3 is 16 residues long. Trimming removed 4 bases at V and 0 bases at J, with 14 bases between. CDR1 is MGHRA and CDR2 is YSYEKL in the germline V gene. Only in-frame clones appear in the TCRdb table, and some are missing; sequencing was by immunoSEQ multiplex PCR. The table lists about 180,000 clones, 88% of them singletons. Sequenced material: PBMCs or T cells enriched from blood (not recorded which). This chain links TRBV4-1 with TRBJ2-3; D possibly corresponds to TRBD2 (6 bases). The TCR originated in a young woman who had recovered from COVID-19. CDR3 in DNA: TGCGCCAGCAGCCCCAGGCGGGGCGCTAGCACAGATACGCAGTATTTT. Translating gives CASSPRRGASTDTQYF.